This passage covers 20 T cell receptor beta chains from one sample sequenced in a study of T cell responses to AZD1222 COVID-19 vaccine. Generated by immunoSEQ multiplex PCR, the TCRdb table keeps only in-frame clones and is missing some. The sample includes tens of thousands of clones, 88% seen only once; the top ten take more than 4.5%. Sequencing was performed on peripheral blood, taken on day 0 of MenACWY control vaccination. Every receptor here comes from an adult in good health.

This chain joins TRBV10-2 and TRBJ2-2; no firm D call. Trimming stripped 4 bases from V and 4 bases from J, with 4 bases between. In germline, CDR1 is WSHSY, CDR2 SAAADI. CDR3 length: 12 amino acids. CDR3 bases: TGCGCCAGCAGTGCTCTCACCGGGGAGCTGTTTTTT. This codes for CASSALTGELFF.

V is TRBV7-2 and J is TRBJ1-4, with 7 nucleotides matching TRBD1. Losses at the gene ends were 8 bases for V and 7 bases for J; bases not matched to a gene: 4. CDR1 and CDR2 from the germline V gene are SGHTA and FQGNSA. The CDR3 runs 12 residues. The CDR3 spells CASGRQGEKLFF. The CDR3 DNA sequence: TGTGCCAGCGGCAGACAGGGTGAAAAACTGTTTTTT.

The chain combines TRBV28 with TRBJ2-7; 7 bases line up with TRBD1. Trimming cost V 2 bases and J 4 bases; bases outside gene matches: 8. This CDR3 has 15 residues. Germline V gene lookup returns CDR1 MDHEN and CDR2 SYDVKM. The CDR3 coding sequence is TGTGCCAGCAGTTTACCCGGACAGGCCCTTTACGAGCAGTACTTC. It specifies CASSLPGQALYEQYF.

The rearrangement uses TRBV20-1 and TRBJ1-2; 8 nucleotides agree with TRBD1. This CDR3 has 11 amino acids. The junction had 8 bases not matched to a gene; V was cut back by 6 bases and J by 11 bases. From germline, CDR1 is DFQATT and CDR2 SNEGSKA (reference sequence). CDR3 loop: CSAKDRVEYTF. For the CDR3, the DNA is TGCAGTGCGAAGGACAGGGTTGAGTACACCTTC.

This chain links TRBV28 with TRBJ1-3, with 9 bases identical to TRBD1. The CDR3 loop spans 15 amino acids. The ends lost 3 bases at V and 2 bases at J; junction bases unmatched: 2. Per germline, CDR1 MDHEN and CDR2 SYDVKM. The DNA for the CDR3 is TGTGCCAGCAGTTTGGGACAGGGAACTGGAAACACCATATATTTT. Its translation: CASSLGQGTGNTIYF.

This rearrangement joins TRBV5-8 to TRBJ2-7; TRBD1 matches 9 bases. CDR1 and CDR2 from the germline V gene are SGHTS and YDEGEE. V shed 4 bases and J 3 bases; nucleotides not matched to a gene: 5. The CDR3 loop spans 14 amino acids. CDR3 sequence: CASSRDRAGYEQYF. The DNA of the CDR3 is TGTGCCAGCAGCAGGGACAGGGCGGGCTACGAGCAGTACTTC.

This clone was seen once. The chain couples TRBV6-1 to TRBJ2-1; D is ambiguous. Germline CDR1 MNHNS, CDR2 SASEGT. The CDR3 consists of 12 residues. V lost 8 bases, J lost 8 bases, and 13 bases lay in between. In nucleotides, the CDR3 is TGTGCCAGCCGGCCAAGTGGGCATGAGCAGTTCTTC. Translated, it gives CASRPSGHEQFF.

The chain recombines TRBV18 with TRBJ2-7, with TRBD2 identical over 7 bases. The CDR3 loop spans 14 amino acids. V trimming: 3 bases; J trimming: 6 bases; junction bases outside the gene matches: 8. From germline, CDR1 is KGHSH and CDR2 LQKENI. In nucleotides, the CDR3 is TGTGCCAGCTCACCCACCCTAACGGGGGGCGAGCAGTACTTC. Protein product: CASSPTLTGGEQYF. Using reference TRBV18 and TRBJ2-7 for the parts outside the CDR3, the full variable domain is NAGVMQNPRHLVRRRGQEARLRCSPMKGHSHVYWYRQLPEEGLKFMVYLQKENIIDESGMPKERFSAEFPKEGPSILRIQQVVRGDSAAYFCASSPTLTGGEQYFGPGTRLTVT.

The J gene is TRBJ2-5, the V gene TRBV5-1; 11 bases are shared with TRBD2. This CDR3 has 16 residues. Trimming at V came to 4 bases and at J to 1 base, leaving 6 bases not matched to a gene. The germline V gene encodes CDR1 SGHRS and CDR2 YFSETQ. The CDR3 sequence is CASSLYGTSGQETQYF. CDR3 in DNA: TGCGCCAGCAGCCTATATGGGACTAGCGGCCAAGAGACCCAGTACTTC.

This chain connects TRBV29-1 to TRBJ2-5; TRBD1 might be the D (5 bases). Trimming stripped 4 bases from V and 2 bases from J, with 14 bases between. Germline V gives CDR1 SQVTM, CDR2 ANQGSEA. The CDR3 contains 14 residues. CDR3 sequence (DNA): TGCAGCGTTGGCCGAACTGGGGCACAAGAGACCCAGTACTTC. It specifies CSVGRTGAQETQYF.

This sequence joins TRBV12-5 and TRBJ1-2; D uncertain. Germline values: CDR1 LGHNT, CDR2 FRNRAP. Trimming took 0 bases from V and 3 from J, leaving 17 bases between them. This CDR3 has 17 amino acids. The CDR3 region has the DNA TGTGCTAGTGGTTTGGTATATGGTGGGGTCGTGGACTATGGCTACACCTTC. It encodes CASGLVYGGVVDYGYTF.

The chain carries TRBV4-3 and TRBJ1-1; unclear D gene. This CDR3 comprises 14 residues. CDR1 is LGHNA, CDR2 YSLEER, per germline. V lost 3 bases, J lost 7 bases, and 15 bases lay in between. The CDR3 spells CASSHRTGEGEAFF. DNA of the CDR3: TGCGCCAGCAGCCACCGAACTGGGGAGGGTGAAGCTTTCTTT.

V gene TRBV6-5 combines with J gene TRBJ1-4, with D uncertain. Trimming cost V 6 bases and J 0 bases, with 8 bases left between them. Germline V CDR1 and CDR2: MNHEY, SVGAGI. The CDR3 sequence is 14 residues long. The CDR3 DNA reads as TGTGCCAGCAGAAACAGCGCAACTAATGAAAAACTGTTTTTT. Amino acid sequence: CASRNSATNEKLFF.

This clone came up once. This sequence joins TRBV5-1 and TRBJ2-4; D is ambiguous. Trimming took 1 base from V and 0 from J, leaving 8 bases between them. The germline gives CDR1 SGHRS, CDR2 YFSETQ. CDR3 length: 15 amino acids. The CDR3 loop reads CASSLTTGAKNIQYF. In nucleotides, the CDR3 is TGCGCCAGCAGCTTGACTACGGGAGCCAAAAACATTCAGTACTTC. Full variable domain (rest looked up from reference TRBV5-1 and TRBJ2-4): KAGVTQTPRYLIKTRGQQVTLSCSPISGHRSVSWYQQTPGQGLQFLFEYFSETQRNKGNFPGRFSGRQFSNSRSEMNVSTLELGDSALYLCASSLTTGAKNIQYFGAGTRLSVL.

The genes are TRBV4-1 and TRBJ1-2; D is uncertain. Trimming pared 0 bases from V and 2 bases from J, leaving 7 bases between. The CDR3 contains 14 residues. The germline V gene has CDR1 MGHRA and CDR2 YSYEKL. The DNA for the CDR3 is TGCGCCAGCAGCCAAGACCCCAGGAACTATGGCTACACCTTC. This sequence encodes CASSQDPRNYGYTF.

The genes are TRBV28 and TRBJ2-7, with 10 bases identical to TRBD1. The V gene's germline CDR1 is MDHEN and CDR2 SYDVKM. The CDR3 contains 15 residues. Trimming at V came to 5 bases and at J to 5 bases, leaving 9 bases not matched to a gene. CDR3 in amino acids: CASSPTGQGKHEQYF. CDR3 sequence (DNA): TGTGCCAGCAGTCCTACGGGACAGGGGAAGCACGAGCAGTACTTC.

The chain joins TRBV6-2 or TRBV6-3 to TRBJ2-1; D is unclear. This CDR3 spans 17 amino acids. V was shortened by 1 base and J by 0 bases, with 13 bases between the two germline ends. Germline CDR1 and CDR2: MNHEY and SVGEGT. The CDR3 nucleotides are TGTGCCAGCAGTTACTTTTGGCGGCGAAGCTCCTACAATGAGCAGTTCTTC. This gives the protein CASSYFWRRSSYNEQFF.

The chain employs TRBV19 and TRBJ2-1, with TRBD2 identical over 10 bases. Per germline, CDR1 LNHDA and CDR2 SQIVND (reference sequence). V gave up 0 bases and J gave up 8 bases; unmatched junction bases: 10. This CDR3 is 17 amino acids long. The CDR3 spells CASSIDVGTSDFYEQFF. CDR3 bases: TGTGCCAGTAGTATAGACGTCGGGACTAGCGACTTCTATGAGCAGTTCTTC. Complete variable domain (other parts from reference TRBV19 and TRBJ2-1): DGGITQSPKYLFRKEGQNVTLSCEQNLNHDAMYWYRQDPGQGLRLIYYSQIVNDFQKGDIAEGYSVSREKKESFPLTVTSAQKNPTAFYLCASSIDVGTSDFYEQFFGPGTRLTVL.

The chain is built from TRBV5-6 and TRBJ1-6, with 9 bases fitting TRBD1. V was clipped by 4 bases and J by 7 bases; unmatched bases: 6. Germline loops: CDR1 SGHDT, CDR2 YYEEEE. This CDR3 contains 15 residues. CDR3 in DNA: TGTGCCAGCAGCCCGGACAGGGGCTTCAATTCACCCCTCCACTTT. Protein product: CASSPDRGFNSPLHF.

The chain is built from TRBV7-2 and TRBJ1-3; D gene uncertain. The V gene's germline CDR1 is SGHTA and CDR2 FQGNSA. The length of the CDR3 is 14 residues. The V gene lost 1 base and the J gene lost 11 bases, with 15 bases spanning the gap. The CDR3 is CASSLEGPPGPIYF. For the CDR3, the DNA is TGTGCCAGCAGCTTAGAAGGGCCCCCAGGTCCCATATATTTT.